This TCR beta chain was documented in a study of blood T cells in healthy people across ages. Worth noting for this clonotype: Its antigen is unidentified.

Study conclusions and caveats: Age advanced and TCR beta diversity per million T cells fell, roughly linearly. The diversity estimates, figures obtained from one million T cells, were considered underestimates.

A second PCR, run for roughly 7 to 12 cycles, used a sample-barcoded 5' primer plus a J-beta primer mix. In TCRdb, the 5' RACE reads were re-called with MiXCR into one record per CDR3 protein. The data show 600,000 to 900,000 distinct CDR3 sequences, with roughly 24% seen just once and about 3% held by the top ten. Another study also made use of these data, one on T cells of mothers and their children. According to that study: Reverse transcription into cDNA received all extracted RNA, at roughly 1.6 ug per 15 ul. Every mother produced more than 9.5 million TCR beta CDR3 reads, whereas every child provided about 3 million.

This TCR derives from a boy aged 5 to 17 in good health. The sequenced material came from blood.

DNA of the CDR3: TGTGCCAGCCGAGGAGCGGGGGCTTACGAGCAGTACTTC. This codes for CASRGAGAYEQYF. The chain carries TRBV6-2 or TRBV6-3 and TRBJ2-7, with TRBD2 matching over 8 bases. Germline CDR1 MNHEY, CDR2 SVGEGT. The V gene end was trimmed by 8 bases and the J gene end by 4 bases; junction bases not matched to a gene: 7. The CDR3 has 13 amino acids.